This T cell receptor (beta chain) was observed in a study of CD8+ T cells in alopecia areata. On the study more broadly: People stayed on tofacitinib for 6 to 18 months, then stopped the drug for 6 months. Study-wide findings and caveats: Many expanded lesional clones persisted in scalp and blood during tofacitinib.

The sequencing template was cDNA reverse transcribed from extracted RNA. Profiling relied on immunoSEQ multiplex PCR, and the TCRdb table lists in-frame clones only, not all of them. The sample holds more than 150,000 clones; around 49% are singletons and the top ten take about 9.4%. The treatment here: oral pan-JAK inhibitor, 5-10 mg twice daily. The investigators collected lesional scalp punch biopsies and peripheral blood from alopecia areata patients. This clone was seen a few times. The target antigen is unknown. This receptor was identified in a human donor with alopecia areata. The sample was CD8+ T cells sorted from blood, taken around week 54, from a patient treated with tofacitinib.

The CDR3, as DNA: TGCGCCAGCAGCCAAGAGGGACTAGCGGGGGAGAACAATGAGCAGTTCTTC. This gives the protein CASSQEGLAGENNEQFF. The rearrangement uses TRBV4-3 and TRBJ2-1; 14 bases match TRBD2. Trimming took 0 bases from V and 5 from J; bases not matched to a gene: 3. The CDR3 consists of 17 residues. From germline, CDR1 is LGHNA and CDR2 YSLEER.